This T cell receptor beta chain was observed in a study of Graves' ophthalmopathy and Graves' hyperthyroidism. The study, taken as a whole, reports: Most expanded clonotypes from thyroid (those above 0.001 frequency) were also found in blood.

Amplifying from RNA transcripts, the study obtained TCR beta CDR3 regions. First-round RT-PCR with HTBI primers preceded a second-round multiplex PCR. TCRdb reprocessed the multiplex PCR reads with MiXCR, giving one entry per CDR3 protein. This sample has over a million distinct CDR3 sequences; 35% to 40% occur once, and the top ten carry around 10%. Clinical symptoms and serum thyroxine were used for diagnosis; TRAb, thyroid ultrasound and orbital computed tomography were also relied on. The germline V gene encodes CDR1 MRHNA and CDR2 SNTAGT. This CDR3 has 17 residues. V gave up 6 bases and J gave up 3 bases; unmatched junction bases: 16. A word on this clonotype: Its antigen is currently unknown.

J is TRBJ1-2 and V is TRBV6-4; 7 bases map to TRBD1. This TCR derives from an adult man with Graves' hyperthyroidism. The source material was peripheral blood or thyroid tissue (not recorded which). DNA of the CDR3: TGTGCCAGCAGGGCCGGGACAGCTCGGAACATAGACTATGGCTACACCTTC. It is translated as CASRAGTARNIDYGYTF.